This TCR beta chain originates from a study of vaccination and CD4 T cells after COVID-19. This clonotype was seen once. The antigen remains undetermined. The Oncomine TCR Beta short-read assay was applied to DNA of cultured CD4+ T cells. It was from cultured CD4+ T cells that genomic DNA was extracted. One entry per CDR3 protein, called by TCRdb with MiXCR from the PCR reads. This table holds about 20,000 distinct CDR3 sequences, roughly 60% found once. The treatment is: roughly ten-day PBMC culture with coronavirus spike peptide pools or control peptides (ViraFEST assay). The sequencing input was CD4+ T cells from blood, cultured in vitro. This receptor was identified in a human donor who had recovered from COVID-19.

The CDR3 loop reads CASSLLGLTGSTDTQYF. DNA of the CDR3: TGTGCCAGCAGTTTATTAGGATTAACAGGGAGCACAGATACGCAGTATTTT. J is TRBJ2-3 and V is TRBV28; D is possibly TRBD1 (6 bases). V was shortened by 1 base and J by 0 bases, with 14 bases between the two germline ends. The CDR3 totals 17 residues. In germline, CDR1 is MDHEN, CDR2 SYDVKM. Full variable domain (outside the CDR3, taken from reference TRBV28 and TRBJ2-3): DVKVTQSSRYLVKRTGEKVFLECVQDMDHENMFWYRQDPGLGLRLIYFSYDVKMKEKGDIPEGYSVSREKKERFSLILESASTNQTSMYLCASSLLGLTGSTDTQYFGPGTRLTVL.